Below, one T cell receptor (beta chain) is given with its context. Only one count was recorded for this clone. No cognate antigen has been identified for it. No base quality values were provided; no much bigger clone lies one nucleotide off. Trimming at the junction amounts to 4 bases on V and 6 bases on J, and the germline ends lie 16 bases apart. Via the germline V gene (reference sequence), CDR1 is MNHEY and CDR2 SMNVEV. Taken from cysteine to phenylalanine, the CDR3 has 14 residues. Kept here is only the CDR3 DNA, which spans 42 bases and is read in frame from base 1. These data are taken from a study of shared clonotypes between healthy human individuals (TCRdb year 2020). For the wider study: Two women and a few men aged 18 to 49 years were included in the cohort. For each donor, three plates each were used for CD4 naive and CD4 memory, two plates were used for CD8 naive, and one plate was used for CD8 memory. To estimate repertoire size and how much clonotypes are shared between individuals, the study performed deep sequencing of blood TCR repertoires from five healthy adults. To increase sequencing depth and limit assay-specific biases, different laboratories used diverse techniques to prepare libraries and sequence TCR repertoires. Leukapheresis yielded between about 0.94 and 9 billion PBMCs per donor. The full study reports these points: Pairwise subsampling indicated that sequencing depth was expected to affect the degree of clonotype sharing among donors. The small number of donors limited the genetic and exposure-history diversity represented. Sampling was restricted to blood, and TCR repertoires in tissues likely differ from the TCR repertoires found in blood. Rarefaction of sorted-subset datasets indicated incomplete sequencing despite the large sequencing depth. Estimated clonotype richness was generally larger for naive than for memory subsets. Higher generation probabilities were observed for clonotypes shared by all four sorted-subset donors than for non-shared clonotypes. Sharing across a few donors was observed for roughly 5.4% of naive CD4, over 3% of naive CD8, over 2% of memory CD4, and 0.4% of memory CD8 clonotypes.

Using the deep immunoSEQ assay, multiplex PCR amplified TCR CDR3 regions from genomic DNA. Extracted genomic DNA from each cell subset was spread evenly across all wells of several immunoSEQ 96-well plates, with each plate serving as a replicate. For sorted subsets, about 220 ng of genomic DNA, equivalent to some 30,000 T cell genomes, went into each replicate PCR. The purified libraries were quantified using a Qubit 3.0 fluorometer, sized with a Bioanalyzer 2100, and then quantified again using the KAPA Library Quantification kit. Each immunoSEQ 96-well plate was sequenced on its own single-read 150-cycle Illumina NextSeq 550 flow cell. The paper's processing steps were these. The immunoSEQ output contained only junctional sequences without quality scores, so filtering could not match that applied to full-length reads. Sequences were annotated with PyIR, a Python wrapper for IgBLAST v1.9, using IMGT germline references to assign V/J genes and CDR3. Reads were filtered out if the reads had weak V/J assignments (E-value above 1e-6), no CDR3, stop codons, out-of-frame junctions, or ambiguous translated residues. V3J clonotypes were defined as sequences sharing the same inferred V gene, J gene, and CDR3 amino acid sequence. The percentage overlap between two repertoires was calculated by dividing the number of shared unique clonotypes by the size of the smaller repertoire. Repertoire richness was assessed with RTK rarefaction, the Chao1 estimator, and Recon v2.1 estimates of unobserved clonotypes. For all TCRbeta clonotypes obtained by the gDNA method from a few donors, generation probabilities were computed with OLGA. Sourced from immuneACCESS, this table was stored by TCRdb with only in-frame sequences that have V and J called. A share of the clones is absent; for the studies checked, an unresolved V gene accounts for under half, and the remainder has no known explanation. V and J calls and clone size are as listed in that table; D and trimming were resolved from the DNA. The sample has about 360,000 clones on record, 70% to 75% of them singletons. The ten largest clones capture around 9.3% of the sample.

The donors were healthy, HIV-negative adults with no recently reported acute infections or vaccinations. Only Caucasian adults living in Nashville, Tennessee, USA were represented among the donors. Magnetic negative selection was used to enrich CD4+ T cells, after which naive cells were positively selected on CD45RA and the negative fraction became the memory subset. After blood collection by leukapheresis, PBMCs were isolated using Ficoll-Histopaque density gradient centrifugation and then cryopreserved in the vapor phase of liquid nitrogen. Purity and quantity of every magnetically sorted T cell population were checked by analytical flow cytometry. Genomic DNA was isolated from each sorted fraction and quantified by UV absorbance on a Nanodrop 2000c.

The TCR sequence derives from a man aged 25-40 years in good health. This receptor chain uses TRBV27 and TRBJ2-7; the D gene identity is not certain. The sequencing sample was made of memory CD4+ T cells sorted from blood. The sample's cell subset or site label, in plain terms: CD45RA-negative fraction. The DNA sequence is TGTGCCAGCAGTTATGGGCTAATATCAGGCGAGCAGTACTTC. Translated, this is CASSYGLISGEQYF.